The clone carrying this TCR beta chain was observed once. As yet, its antigen is unknown. The data were taken from a study of blood T cell dynamics during melanoma immunotherapy. For the study at large: Patients with metastatic melanoma got pembrolizumab or nivolumab-ipilimumab as first-line care. Study outcomes and limitations: The study could not tell melanoma-specific clones from general immune activation.

The CDR3 is 14 residues long. Losses at the gene ends were 1 base for V and 1 base for J; bases not matched to a gene: 3. CDR1 GTSNPN and CDR2 SVGIG come from the germline V gene (reference sequence). The time point: pre-treatment baseline. The table came from immunoSEQ multiplex PCR; TCRdb's copy has only in-frame clones and leaves some out. The sample holds more than 6,000 clones, 80% to 85% seen once. This TCR was sampled from a human donor with melanoma. Some clones in this sample may be carry-over from other donors' samples. The rearrangement joins TRBV30 to TRBJ2-7; the match to TRBD2 covers 8 bases. The input for sequencing was blood, taken from a patient treated with checkpoint blockade. The CDR3 here is CAWSAGGRSYEQYF. CDR3 nucleotide sequence: TGTGCCTGGAGTGCTGGCGGGAGGTCCTACGAGCAGTACTTC. The whole variable domain, filled in from reference TRBV30 and TRBJ2-7, reads SQTIHQWPATLVQPVGSPLSLECTVEGTSNPNLYWYRQAAGRGLQLLFYSVGIGQISSEVPQNLSASRPQDRQFILSSKKLLLSDSGFYLCAWSAGGRSYEQYFGPGTRLTVT.